These 25 T cell receptor beta chains came from one sample sequenced in a study of early T cells in non-severe SARS-CoV-2 infection. TCRdb redid the calling of the 5' RACE reads with MiXCR, one entry per CDR3 protein. This table has tens of thousands of distinct CDR3 sequences, roughly 18% appearing once. The sequencing used whole blood, collected at baseline. The receptor set was obtained from an adult who was a healthcare worker with PCR-confirmed SARS-CoV-2 infection or an uninfected control (not recorded which).

The chain joins TRBV6-2 or TRBV6-3 to TRBJ1-2, with 9 bases identical to TRBD1. Losses at the gene ends were 6 bases for V and 5 bases for J; bases not matched to a gene: 10. CDR1 MNHEY and CDR2 SVGEGT come from the germline V gene. This CDR3 contains 15 residues. As DNA, the CDR3 is TGTGCCAGCAGCAAGGACGGACAGGGGTTTTATGGCTACACCTTC. Its protein product is CASSKDGQGFYGYTF.

The chain recombines TRBV18 with TRBJ2-7; 9 bases align to TRBD1. V lost 4 bases to trimming and J lost 5 bases; unmatched junction nucleotides: 6. The CDR3 length is 14 residues. Germline CDR1 KGHSH, CDR2 LQKENI. The CDR3 spells CASSQFRTGDEQYF. The DNA of the CDR3 is TGTGCCAGCTCACAGTTTAGGACAGGGGACGAGCAGTACTTC.

The table lists this clonotype with a few counts. CDR3 protein: CASSPQQGGYQPQHF. DNA for the CDR3: TGTGCCAGCAGCCCTCAACAGGGAGGGTATCAGCCCCAGCATTTT. The V gene is TRBV12-3 or TRBV12-4, the J gene TRBJ1-5; possibly TRBD1 for D (6 bases). The V end lost 6 bases, the J end lost 5 bases, and 17 bases lay between the germline ends. The CDR3 is 15 residues long.

V is TRBV15 and J is TRBJ1-2; D may be TRBD1 (6 bases). V was cut by 5 bases and J by 4 bases, with 17 bases left in between. From germline, CDR1 is LNHNV and CDR2 YYDKDF (reference sequence). The CDR3 contains 15 residues. The CDR3 protein is CATSWKGGGIYGYTF. The CDR3 DNA reads TGTGCCACCAGCTGGAAGGGCGGGGGCATCTATGGCTACACCTTC. The full variable domain, rest sourced from reference TRBV15 and TRBJ1-2, is DAMVIQNPRYQVTQFGKPVTLSCSQTLNHNVMYWYQQKSSQAPKLLFHYYDKDFNNEADTPDNFQSRRPNTSFCFLDIRSPGLGDTAMYLCATSWKGGGIYGYTFGSGTRLTVV.

This clonotype was recorded a few times. The chain carries TRBV3-1 and TRBJ1-6; TRBD1 might be the D (5 bases). CDR3 size: 15 residues. From germline, CDR1 is LGHDT and CDR2 YNNKEL (reference sequence). V dropped 1 base and J dropped 8 bases, with 12 bases sitting between them. DNA for the CDR3: TGTGCCAGCAGCCAAGGGACAAGGGTCGATTCACCCCTCCACTTT. The encoded protein is CASSQGTRVDSPLHF.

The chain has TRBV11-2 and TRBJ2-7; 9 nucleotides line up with TRBD1. This CDR3 is 14 amino acids long. After removal of 3 bases from V and 4 bases from J, the junction contained 4 bases not matched to a gene. Germline CDR1 reads SGHAT; CDR2 reads FQNNGV. CDR3 nucleotide sequence: TGTGCCAGCAGCTTGGGGACAGGGTGGTACGAGCAGTACTTC. As protein: CASSLGTGWYEQYF.

This chain links TRBV14 with TRBJ2-4, with D perhaps TRBD1 (6 bases). This CDR3 has 14 amino acids. V lost 3 bases, J lost 4 bases, and 10 bases lay in between. The V gene's germline CDR1 is SGHDN and CDR2 FVKESK. CDR3 coding DNA: TGTGCCAGCAGCCAGGCGGACAGAAAAAACATTCAGTACTTC. Translating gives CASSQADRKNIQYF. Based on the CDR3 plus reference TRBV14 and TRBJ2-4, the full variable domain is EAGVTQFPSHSVIEKGQTVTLRCDPISGHDNLYWYRRVMGKEIKFLLHFVKESKQDESGMPNNRFLAERTGGTYSTLKVQPAELEDSGVYFCASSQADRKNIQYFGAGTRLSVL.

The CDR3 DNA follows: TGTGCCAGCAGCTTCGGGCTCAATGAGCAGTTCTTC. It codes for CASSFGLNEQFF. The V call is TRBV7-9, the J call TRBJ2-1, with D uncertain. Trimming removed 3 bases from V and 6 bases from J, with 6 bases in between. The germline gives CDR1 SEHNR, CDR2 FQNEAQ (reference sequence). The CDR3 contains 12 residues.

This clonotype has only a few counts. J is TRBJ2-7 and V is TRBV19; 9 positions agree with TRBD1. V shed 6 bases and J 2 bases; nucleotides not matched to a gene: 8. This CDR3 contains 15 residues. CDR1 and CDR2 (germline): LNHDA, SQIVND (reference sequence). CDR3 in DNA: TGTGCCAGTAGCCCCGGGACAGGGACCACCTACGAGCAGTACTTC. The encoded protein is CASSPGTGTTYEQYF.

This clonotype has just a few counts. The chain uses TRBV6-1 and TRBJ1-1, with D possibly TRBD1 on 5 matching bases. The germline CDR1 and CDR2 sequences are MNHNS and SASEGT. CDR3 length: 14 residues. CDR3 bases: TGTACGACAGCCGGGGGGAGAACGAACACTGAAGCTTTCTTT. This sequence encodes CTTAGGRTNTEAFF.

This clonotype occurred a few times. This rearrangement joins TRBV12-3 or TRBV12-4 to TRBJ2-2; no definite D call. The ends were cut back, 2 bases at V and 2 bases at J, with 9 bases in the middle. This CDR3 is 15 amino acids long. The CDR3 region is CASSLRQQNTGELFF. The CDR3 coding sequence is TGTGCCAGCAGTTTACGGCAGCAAAACACCGGGGAGCTGTTTTTT.

This rearrangement joins TRBV7-9 to TRBJ2-7; D is unclear. The CDR3 is 14 residues long. Trimming left V 0 bases short and J 4 bases short, with 10 bases between. The germline V gene encodes CDR1 SEHNR and CDR2 FQNEAQ (reference sequence). The CDR3 loop is CASSLATPPYEQYF. The CDR3 DNA follows: TGTGCCAGCAGCTTAGCCACCCCTCCGTACGAGCAGTACTTC.

The table lists this clonotype with many counts. The J gene is TRBJ2-3, the V gene TRBV3-1; 7 bases agree with TRBD2. Per germline, CDR1 LGHDT and CDR2 YNNKEL (reference sequence). V lost 1 base to trimming and J lost 1 base; unmatched junction nucleotides: 2. The CDR3 length is 15 residues. CDR3 region: CASSQGRGGTDTQYF. CDR3 coding DNA: TGTGCCAGCAGCCAAGGCCGGGGGGGCACAGATACGCAGTATTTT.

This clonotype was picked up one time. The chain carries TRBV24-1 and TRBJ2-1; 7 nucleotides agree with TRBD2. The germline V gene has CDR1 KGHDR and CDR2 SFDVKD. CDR3 length equals 14 residues. The trim removed 5 bases at V and 7 bases at J, leaving 7 bases unmatched. The DNA of the CDR3 is TGTGCCACCAGTGCTGGCGGGAGCCCAAATGAGCAGTTCTTC. This codes for CATSAGGSPNEQFF.

This rearrangement joins TRBV6-5 to TRBJ2-3; D ambiguous. Germline V gene lookup returns CDR1 MNHEY and CDR2 SVGAGI. This CDR3 contains 13 residues. The ends were cut back, 2 bases at V and 0 bases at J, with 3 bases in the middle. This chain's CDR3 is CASSYVSTDTQYF. CDR3 coding DNA: TGTGCCAGCAGTTACGTCAGCACAGATACGCAGTATTTT.

This clonotype was seen a handful of times. The rearrangement joins TRBV20-1 to TRBJ2-3; 9 bases line up with TRBD2. Losses at the gene ends were 3 bases for V and 2 bases for J; bases not matched to a gene: 3. The CDR3 spans 14 residues. Germline loops: CDR1 DFQATT, CDR2 SNEGSKA (reference sequence). The CDR3 reads CSASPSGNTDTQYF. In DNA, the CDR3 is TGCAGTGCTAGCCCTAGCGGGAACACAGATACGCAGTATTTT.

The rearrangement joins TRBV12-3 or TRBV12-4 to TRBJ2-7; perhaps D is TRBD1 or TRBD2 (5 bases each). CDR3 length: 16 amino acids. V was pared by 0 bases and J by 4 bases, with 16 bases between. CDR3 protein: CASSLALGDHLYEQYF. CDR3 DNA: TGTGCCAGCAGTTTAGCGCTGGGGGACCACTTGTACGAGCAGTACTTC.

The V gene is TRBV7-8, the J gene TRBJ1-6; possible D gene TRBD1, 6 bases. The CDR3 has 14 amino acids. In germline, CDR1 is SGHVS, CDR2 FQNEAQ. Between the trimmed V and J ends, which lost 0 bases and 8 bases, there was a span of 8 bases. CDR3 bases: TGTGCCAGCAGCTTAGCCAGGGGTGATTCACCCCTCCACTTT. This codes for CASSLARGDSPLHF.

Comment on this clonotype: The germline gene is not matched at one end of the junction; a read error may be the cause. The chain employs TRBV19 and TRBJ1-6, with 7 bases aligning to TRBD1. CDR1 is LNHDA, CDR2 SQIVND, per germline (reference sequence). The CDR3 sequence is 13 residues long. The CDR3 bases are TGTGTCAGCCGGGACAGAGGGGGTTCACCCCTCCACTTC. This encodes CVSRDRGGSPLHF.

A few counts support this clonotype. The CDR3 loop is CASSRDRAGEQYF. CDR3 nucleotide sequence: TGTGCCAGCAGCCGGGACAGGGCGGGGGAGCAGTACTTC. The chain combines TRBV4-2 with TRBJ2-7, with 9 bases matching TRBD1. The V segment lost 4 bases and the J segment 7 bases; nucleotides outside the gene matches: 5. Germline V gene data show CDR1 as LGHNA and CDR2 as YNFKEQ. The CDR3 runs 13 residues.

This clonotype was counted a few times. The chain couples TRBV4-3 to TRBJ1-1; a possible D gene is TRBD1 (5 bases). The ends were cut back, 0 bases at V and 3 bases at J, with 11 bases in the middle. This CDR3 region has 15 residues. The germline gives CDR1 LGHNA, CDR2 YSLEER. DNA of the CDR3: TGCGCCAGCAGCCAAGATCCAGGGCAGGACACTGAAGCTTTCTTT. This encodes CASSQDPGQDTEAFF.

Note on this clonotype: The junction does not match germline at one end; this may be a read error. The chain combines TRBV7-2 with TRBJ1-1; the D gene is possibly TRBD1 (5 bases). The CDR3 runs to 13 residues. From germline, CDR1 is SGHTA and CDR2 FQGNSA. The CDR3 nucleotides are TGTGTCAGCAGCTTAGGACAGAACACTGAAGCTTTCTTT. It codes for CVSSLGQNTEAFF.

This clonotype was recorded a few times. The genes are TRBV28 and TRBJ1-2; D gene unclear. Trimming took 5 bases from V and 4 from J, leaving 17 bases between them. The CDR3 contains 15 residues. Looked up from germline, CDR1 is MDHEN and CDR2 is SYDVKM. The CDR3 protein is CASSTRRLPGYGYTF. The DNA for the CDR3 is TGTGCCAGCAGTACCCGAAGGCTCCCTGGCTATGGCTACACCTTC.

A few counts support this clonotype. The J gene is TRBJ2-2, the V gene TRBV29-1; tentatively, D is TRBD1 or TRBD2 (6 bases each). This CDR3 spans 14 amino acids. The germline CDR1 and CDR2 sequences are SQVTM and ANQGSEA. Trimming stripped 4 bases from V and 4 bases from J, with 13 bases between. The CDR3 loop reads CSVAFGGSTGELFF. In DNA form, the CDR3 reads TGCAGCGTTGCCTTCGGGGGCAGCACCGGGGAGCTGTTTTTT.

V and J are TRBV18 and TRBJ2-7; TRBD2 matches at 8 bases. This CDR3 has 15 amino acids. V shed 0 bases, J shed 4 bases, and the junction held 5 bases outside the gene matches. CDR1 KGHSH and CDR2 LQKENI come from the germline V gene. CDR3: CASSPPSGNSYEQYF. CDR3 DNA sequence: TGTGCCAGCTCACCACCTAGCGGGAATTCGTACGAGCAGTACTTC. Full variable domain (missing parts from reference TRBV18 and TRBJ2-7): NAGVMQNPRHLVRRRGQEARLRCSPMKGHSHVYWYRQLPEEGLKFMVYLQKENIIDESGMPKERFSAEFPKEGPSILRIQQVVRGDSAAYFCASSPPSGNSYEQYFGPGTRLTVT.